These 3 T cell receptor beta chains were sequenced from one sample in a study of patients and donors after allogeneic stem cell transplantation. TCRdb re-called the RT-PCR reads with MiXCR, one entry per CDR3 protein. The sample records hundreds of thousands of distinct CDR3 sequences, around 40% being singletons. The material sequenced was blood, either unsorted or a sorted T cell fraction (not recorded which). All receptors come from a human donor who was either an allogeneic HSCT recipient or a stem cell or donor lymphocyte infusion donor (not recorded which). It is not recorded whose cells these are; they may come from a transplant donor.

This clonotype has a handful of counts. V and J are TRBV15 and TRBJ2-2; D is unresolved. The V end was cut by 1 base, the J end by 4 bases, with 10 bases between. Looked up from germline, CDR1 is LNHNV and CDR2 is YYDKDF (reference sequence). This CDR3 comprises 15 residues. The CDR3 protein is CATSRANQGTGELFF. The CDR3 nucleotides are TGTGCCACCAGCAGAGCGAATCAAGGCACCGGGGAGCTGTTTTTT. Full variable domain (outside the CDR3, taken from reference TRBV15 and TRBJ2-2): DAMVIQNPRYQVTQFGKPVTLSCSQTLNHNVMYWYQQKSSQAPKLLFHYYDKDFNNEADTPDNFQSRRPNTSFCFLDIRSPGLGDTAMYLCATSRANQGTGELFFGEGSRLTVL.

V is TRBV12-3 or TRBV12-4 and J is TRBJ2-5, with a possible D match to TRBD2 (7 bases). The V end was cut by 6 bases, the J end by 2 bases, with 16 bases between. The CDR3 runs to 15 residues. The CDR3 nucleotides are TGTGCCAGCAGCCCTCAAGGGGGGGGGCAAGAGACCCAGTACTTC. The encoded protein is CASSPQGGGQETQYF.

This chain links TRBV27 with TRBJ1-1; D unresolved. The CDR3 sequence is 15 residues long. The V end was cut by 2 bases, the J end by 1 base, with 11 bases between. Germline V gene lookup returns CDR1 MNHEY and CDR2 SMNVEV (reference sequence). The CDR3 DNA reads TGTGCCAGCAGTTTAGAGCCCCCACGGAACACTGAAGCTTTCTTT. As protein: CASSLEPPRNTEAFF.